This passage covers 5 T cell receptor beta chains from one sample sequenced in a study of blood T cells in healthy people across ages. It was with a sample-barcoded 5' primer and a J-beta primer mix that a second PCR of about 6 to 11 cycles was run. One entry per CDR3 protein, called by TCRdb with MiXCR from the 5' RACE reads. The repertoire includes fewer than 950,000 distinct CDR3 sequences, approximately 55% of them detected once, and approximately 40% sits in the top ten. Material: blood. The receptor set was obtained from a man at least 80 years old in good health.

This clonotype was recorded only once. The chain carries TRBV6-6 and TRBJ1-1; 7 bases map to TRBD1. Losses at the gene ends were 2 bases for V and 9 bases for J; bases not matched to a gene: 6. The CDR3 contains 13 residues. CDR1 is MNHNY and CDR2 is SVGAGI in the germline V gene (reference sequence). CDR3 DNA: TGTGCCAGCAGTTACACACAGACAGGGAAAGCTTTCTTT. Translating gives CASSYTQTGKAFF.

This clonotype was observed a handful of times. The CDR3 loop reads CSVPSGARGGYTF. The CDR3 region has the DNA TGCAGCGTCCCATCGGGGGCGAGAGGGGGCTACACCTTC. The chain combines TRBV29-1 with TRBJ1-2, with a tentative D call TRBD1 (6 bases). CDR1 and CDR2 (germline): SQVTM, ANQGSEA. V shed 6 bases and J shed 8 bases, with 19 bases lying between them. This CDR3 contains 13 residues.

The V and J genes are TRBV4-2 and TRBJ2-4, with 10 bases identical to TRBD1. The CDR3 has 17 residues. Germline-derived CDR1 and CDR2 are LGHNA and YNFKEQ. V gave up 4 bases and J gave up 8 bases; unmatched junction bases: 14. CDR3 region: CASSPQGLTGGADIQYF. The CDR3 coding sequence is TGTGCCAGCAGCCCTCAGGGCCTGACAGGGGGCGCAGACATTCAGTACTTC.

The chain uses TRBV4-1 and TRBJ2-2, with a possible D match to TRBD1 (7 bases). V lost 3 bases and J lost 4, with 12 bases in between. The CDR3 consists of 15 residues. Germline CDR1 reads MGHRA; CDR2 reads YSYEKL. CDR3 amino acids: CASSHSRGVTGELFF. CDR3 DNA sequence: TGCGCCAGCAGCCATAGCAGGGGGGTCACCGGGGAGCTGTTTTTT.

About this clonotype itself: A much more abundant neighbour one base away suggests this may be a read error. The V call is TRBV7-9, the J call TRBJ2-4; 8 nucleotides align to TRBD1. CDR1 is SEHNR and CDR2 is FQNEAQ in the germline V gene (reference sequence). The J segment lost 12 bases and the V segment lost 4 bases, leaving 11 bases of the junction unmatched. This CDR3 is built from 14 residues. The CDR3 spells CASSSRDRLYDQYF. The CDR3 DNA reads TGTGCCAGCAGCTCCCGGGACAGGTTATACGATCAGTACTTC.